These 21 T cell receptor beta chains share one sample of origin, sequenced in a study of blood T cells in healthy people across ages. For the second PCR, which ran for about 6 to 11 cycles, a sample-barcoded 5' primer and a J-beta primer mix were used. A single record per CDR3 protein comes from TCRdb applying MiXCR to the 5' RACE reads. The sample consists of over 700,000 distinct CDR3 sequences, about 55% of them appearing once. The sequenced material came from blood. The source of these receptors is a man aged 80 or over in good health.

The chain links TRBV7-9 to TRBJ1-1; D unclear. The CDR3 contains 15 residues. Germline values: CDR1 SEHNR, CDR2 FQNEAQ (reference sequence). Trimming stripped 0 bases from V and 1 base from J, with 9 bases between. Here the CDR3 reads CASSLAAQPNTEAFF. The CDR3 DNA is TGTGCCAGCAGCTTAGCGGCCCAGCCGAACACTGAAGCTTTCTTT.

This chain connects TRBV24-1 to TRBJ2-1, with D maybe TRBD1 (5 bases). From germline, CDR1 is KGHDR and CDR2 SFDVKD. The CDR3 is 15 amino acids. The germline V and J ends were trimmed by 5 bases and 6 bases, with 16 bases remaining between them. This CDR3 reads CATSVPQGSFNEQFF. CDR3 coding DNA: TGTGCCACCAGTGTTCCCCAGGGATCGTTCAATGAGCAGTTCTTC.

V usage is TRBV7-9 and J usage is TRBJ2-1; no clear D. The germline gives CDR1 SEHNR, CDR2 FQNEAQ (reference sequence). V was pared by 0 bases and J by 10 bases, with 7 bases between. There are 12 residues in the CDR3. The CDR3 sequence is CASSLALSEQFF. DNA of the CDR3: TGTGCCAGCAGCTTAGCCCTAAGCGAGCAGTTCTTC.

The V and J genes are TRBV10-3 and TRBJ2-1, with 10 bases fitting TRBD2. The assigned J gene may be wrong: the sequence end matches TRBJ2-7 better. This CDR3 has 17 amino acids. Germline CDR1 and CDR2: ENHRY and SYGVKD. CDR3 nucleotide sequence: TGTGCCATCAGTGATAGCGGGAGGTCCCGTACCTACAATGAGCAGTACTTC. It specifies CAISDSGRSRTYNEQYF.

The chain carries TRBV20-1 and TRBJ2-6; no firm D call. The germline V gene has CDR1 DFQATT and CDR2 SNEGSKA (reference sequence). The length of the CDR3 is 15 residues. Between the trimmed V and J ends, which lost 3 bases and 0 bases, there was a span of 9 bases. CDR3 sequence: CSARTGSSGANVLTF. CDR3 bases: TGCAGTGCTAGGACGGGTAGCTCTGGGGCCAACGTCCTGACTTTC.

The rearrangement links TRBV6-5 to TRBJ2-1, with D perhaps TRBD1 (5 bases). Germline values: CDR1 MNHEY, CDR2 SVGAGI. There are 11 residues in the CDR3. Trimming shortened V by 7 bases and J by 6 bases, and 7 bases separated the two germline ends. In DNA form, the CDR3 reads TGTGCCAGCACCCAGGGCAATGAGCAGTTCTTC. Translated: CASTQGNEQFF.

The chain links TRBV2 to TRBJ2-1, with D unresolved. CDR1 and CDR2 (germline): SNHLY, FYNNEI. The CDR3 loop spans 16 amino acids. Trimming left V 6 bases short and J 3 bases short, with 18 bases between. The CDR3 nucleotides are TGTGCCAGCAGCCCACAGATCTGGGCAGGCTACAATGAGCAGTTCTTC. Translating it yields CASSPQIWAGYNEQFF. The variable domain in full, completed from reference TRBV2 and TRBJ2-1, reads EPEVTQTPSHQVTQMGQEVILRCVPISNHLYFYWYRQILGQKVEFLVSFYNNEISEKSEIFDDQFSVERPDGSNFTLKIRSTKLEDSAMYFCASSPQIWAGYNEQFFGPGTRLTVL.

This clonotype turned up a few times. The V call is TRBV27, the J call TRBJ2-5, with 12 bases matching TRBD2. Unmatched junction bases numbered 16, after V lost 6 bases and J lost 11 bases. The V gene's germline CDR1 is MNHEY and CDR2 SMNVEV (reference sequence). The CDR3 covers 16 residues. For the CDR3, the DNA is TGTGCCAGCAGACTCTCGCCGGGACTAGCGGGTCGTGAGCAGTACTTC. Amino acid sequence: CASRLSPGLAGREQYF.

The V call is TRBV7-2, the J call TRBJ2-5; D might be TRBD2 (5 bases). Germline V gene sequence: CDR1 SGHTA, CDR2 FQGNSA. The CDR3 sequence is 13 residues long. The ends were cut back, 2 bases at V and 9 bases at J, with 13 bases in the middle. DNA for the CDR3: TGTGCCAGCAGCTTATCGGAGGTGCAGGCCCAGTACTTC. Encoded protein: CASSLSEVQAQYF.

This clonotype was seen only a few times. The J gene is TRBJ2-3, the V gene TRBV20-1; TRBD2 matches at 9 bases. The CDR3 covers 14 residues. CDR1 DFQATT and CDR2 SNEGSKA come from the germline V gene (reference sequence). The trim removed 3 bases at V and 4 bases at J, leaving 5 bases unmatched. The CDR3 here is CSARRREGPDTQYF. In nucleotides, the CDR3 is TGCAGTGCTAGGAGGCGGGAGGGCCCAGATACGCAGTATTTT.

This clonotype was counted ten times or more. V and J are TRBV3-1 and TRBJ2-3; D possibly uses TRBD1 or TRBD2 (6 bases each). This CDR3 contains 13 residues. CDR1 and CDR2 (germline): LGHDT, YNNKEL (reference sequence). V lost 4 bases and J lost 14, with 19 bases in between. The CDR3 loop is CASSPGAGGDAYF. The CDR3, as DNA: TGTGCCAGCAGCCCAGGGGCCGGCGGGGACGCGTATTTT.

This clonotype has a handful of counts. The chain uses TRBV12-3 or TRBV12-4 and TRBJ2-5; D is possibly TRBD1 (6 bases). V lost 6 bases to trimming and J lost 4 bases, with 15 bases between them. The CDR3 covers 14 residues. CDR3 protein: CASRRGHLRETQYF. The CDR3 coding sequence is TGTGCCAGCAGACGGGGACATCTGAGAGAGACCCAGTACTTC.

This chain connects TRBV20-1 to TRBJ2-3; 11 nucleotides match TRBD2. The CDR3 covers 16 residues. V shed 5 bases and J 8 bases; nucleotides not matched to a gene: 15. Germline V gene lookup returns CDR1 DFQATT and CDR2 SNEGSKA (reference sequence). DNA for the CDR3: TGCAGTGCTGGAGGGGGGACTAGCGGCCCGGAAGGTACGCAGTATTTT. This sequence encodes CSAGGGTSGPEGTQYF.

This clonotype was observed many times. The chain uses TRBV7-2 and TRBJ1-2; D is unresolved. This CDR3 is built from 14 residues. Germline CDR1 is SGHTA and CDR2 is FQGNSA. V shed 5 bases and J shed 4 bases, with 14 bases lying between them. The CDR3 DNA sequence: TGTGCCAGCAGCACGGCCCAGATCGTCTATGGCTACACCTTC. Protein sequence: CASSTAQIVYGYTF.

A few counts support this clonotype. The chain carries TRBV18 and TRBJ2-7; D is perhaps TRBD1 (5 bases). V lost 6 bases, J lost 4 bases, and 16 bases lay in between. CDR3 length equals 14 residues. Germline V CDR1 and CDR2: KGHSH, LQKENI. CDR3 bases: TGTGCCAGCTCCCCCGCGACAGAGCTGTACGAGCAGTACTTC. Translation: CASSPATELYEQYF.

This clonotype was seen a handful of times. This chain uses TRBV4-2 with TRBJ2-7; 7 nucleotides align to TRBD2. The CDR3 loop spans 17 amino acids. The V gene's germline CDR1 is LGHNA and CDR2 YNFKEQ. The V gene end was trimmed by 4 bases and the J gene end by 0 bases; junction bases not matched to a gene: 12. This CDR3 reads CASSRAGTINPSYEQYF. The CDR3 DNA follows: TGTGCCAGCAGCCGCGCCGGGACTATCAACCCCTCCTACGAGCAGTACTTC.

The V call is TRBV11-2, the J call TRBJ2-4, with 9 bases matching TRBD2. CDR3 size: 20 residues. The trim removed 6 bases at V and 2 bases at J, leaving 20 bases unmatched. Germline V gene lookup returns CDR1 SGHAT and CDR2 FQNNGV. The CDR3 spells CASRRRGLAASGGTKNIQYF. The DNA for the CDR3 is TGTGCCAGCAGACGTCGGGGACTAGCTGCCTCCGGCGGGACCAAAAACATTCAGTACTTC.

Concerning this clonotype itself: Compared with germline, one end of the junction differs, possibly owing to a read error. This chain uses TRBV3-1 with TRBJ2-5; D gene uncertain. The CDR3 loop spans 12 amino acids. Germline V lookup: CDR1 LGHDT, CDR2 YNNKEL (reference sequence). The CDR3 DNA is TGTGCCATCAGCCATCTTAAAGAGACCCAGTACTTC. This gives the protein CAISHLKETQYF.

The genes are TRBV5-1 and TRBJ1-2; D might be TRBD1 (5 bases). This CDR3 comprises 14 residues. Germline CDR1 SGHRS, CDR2 YFSETQ. Trimming removed 1 base at V and 4 bases at J, with 11 bases between. The CDR3 DNA reads TGCGCCAGCAGCTTGACGGGGCAGACCTATGGCTACACCTTC. Amino acid sequence: CASSLTGQTYGYTF.

Of note for this clonotype: One end of the junction does not line up with germline, which may come from a read error. This sequence joins TRBV29-1 and TRBJ2-5, with D maybe TRBD2 (6 bases). CDR3 length: 11 amino acids. CDR1 and CDR2 (germline): SQVTM, ANQGSEA. CDR3 in amino acids: CSSGDQEAQYF. Written as DNA, the CDR3 is TGCAGCTCGGGAGACCAAGAGGCCCAGTACTTC.

The chain joins TRBV29-1 to TRBJ2-5; tentatively, D is TRBD2 (5 bases). CDR3 size: 11 residues. Germline lookup yields CDR1 SQVTM and CDR2 ANQGSEA. CDR3 sequence reads: CCAWEWETQYF. The DNA for the CDR3 is TGCTGCGCCTGGGAGTGGGAGACCCAGTACTTC.